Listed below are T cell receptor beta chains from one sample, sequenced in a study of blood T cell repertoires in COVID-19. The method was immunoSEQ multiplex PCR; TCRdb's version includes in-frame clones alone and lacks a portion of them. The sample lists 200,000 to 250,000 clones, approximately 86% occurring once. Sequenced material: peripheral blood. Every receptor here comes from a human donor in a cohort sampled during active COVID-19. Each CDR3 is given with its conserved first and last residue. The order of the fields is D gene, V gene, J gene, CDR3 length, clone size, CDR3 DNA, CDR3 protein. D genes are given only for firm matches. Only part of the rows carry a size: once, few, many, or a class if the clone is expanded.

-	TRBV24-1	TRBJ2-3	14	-	TGTGCCACCAGTGACCCAGGGGACACAGATACGCAGTATTTT	CATSDPGDTDTQYF
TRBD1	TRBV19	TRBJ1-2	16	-	TGTGCCAGTAGTCCGGGACAGGGTCAATATCACCATGGCTACACCTTC	CASSPGQGQYHHGYTF
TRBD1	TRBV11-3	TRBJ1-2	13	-	TGTGCCAGCAGCCCCGGGACAGAAAGGGGCTACACCTTC	CASSPGTERGYTF
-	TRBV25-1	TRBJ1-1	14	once	TGTGCCAGCAGTGAAAGGCACAGAAACACTGAAGCTTTCTTT	CASSERHRNTEAFF
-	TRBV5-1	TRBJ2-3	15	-	TGCGCCAGCAGCTTGGGACTAGTCGATGCAGATACGCAGTATTTT	CASSLGLVDADTQYF
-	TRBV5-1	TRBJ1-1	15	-	TGCGCCAGCAGCTTGGGACCCACAGGGAACACTGAAGCTTTCTTT	CASSLGPTGNTEAFF
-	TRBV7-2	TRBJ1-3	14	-	TGTGCCAGCAGCTTCGGGACACGAGGAAACACCATATATTTT	CASSFGTRGNTIYF
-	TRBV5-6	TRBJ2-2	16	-	TGTGCCAGCAGCTTGGGTCAGGGCGGGAACACCGGGGAGCTGTTTTTT	CASSLGQGGNTGELFF
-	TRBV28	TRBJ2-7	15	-	TGTGCCAGCAGTTTAATGTGGGGGCGGACCTACGAGCAGTACTTC	CASSLMWGRTYEQYF
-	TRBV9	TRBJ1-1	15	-	TGTGCCAGCAGCCCCCGGGGGGGGCAGGTACTTGAAGCTTTCTTT	CASSPRGGQVLEAFF
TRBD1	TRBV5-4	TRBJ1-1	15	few	TGTGCCAGCAGCTTACGACAGGGTGTCATTGAGGAAGCTTTCTTT	CASSLRQGVIEEAFF
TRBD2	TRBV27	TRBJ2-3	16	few	TGTGCCAGCAGTGTTCTAGCGGGGGCTTCATCAGGGACGCAGTATTTT	CASSVLAGASSGTQYF
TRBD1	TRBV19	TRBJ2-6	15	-	TGTGCCAGTAGTATGGACAGGGCTGGGGCCAACGTCCTGACTTTC	CASSMDRAGANVLTF
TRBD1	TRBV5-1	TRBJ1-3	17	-	TGCGCCAGCAGCGGAAGTCCCGGGACAGGGGCTGGAAACACCATATATTTT	CASSGSPGTGAGNTIYF
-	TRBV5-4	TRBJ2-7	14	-	TGTGCCAGCAGCCGCGGGGAAATTGGGCACGAGCAGTACTTC	CASSRGEIGHEQYF
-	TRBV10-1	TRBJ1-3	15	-	TGCGCCAGCAGTGAGACGCCATCGGGGGGAAACACCATATATTTT	CASSETPSGGNTIYF
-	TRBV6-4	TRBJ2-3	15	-	TGTGCCAGCAGTCCTATCAGCGGTAGCACAGATACGCAGTATTTT	CASSPISGSTDTQYF
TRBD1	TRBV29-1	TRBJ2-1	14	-	TGCAGCGTTGAAGTGTCAGGGGGAAGAAATGAGCAGTTCTTC	CSVEVSGGRNEQFF
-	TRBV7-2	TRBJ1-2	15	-	TGTGCCAGCAGCCCCACCCCTCCCCGGGGTGGGGGCTACACCTTC	CASSPTPPRGGGYTF
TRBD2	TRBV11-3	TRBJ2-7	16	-	TGTGCCAGCAGCCTGGGACTAGCGGGGGGGATCGACGAGCAGTACTTC	CASSLGLAGGIDEQYF
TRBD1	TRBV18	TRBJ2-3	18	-	TGTGCCAGCTCACCACGCAGGCAGGGGGCGGCTAGCACAGATACGCAGTATTTT	CASSPRRQGAASTDTQYF
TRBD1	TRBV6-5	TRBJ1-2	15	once	TGTGCCAGCAGTCGGGACAGGGTATTATACTATGGCTACACCTTC	CASSRDRVLYYGYTF
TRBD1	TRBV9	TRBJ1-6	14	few	TGTGCCACCGCGACAGGGGACCATAATTCACCCCTCCACTTT	CATATGDHNSPLHF
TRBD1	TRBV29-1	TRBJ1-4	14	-	TGCAGCGTTGAACTCCGGGACAGAAGTAGGCAACTGTTTTTT	CSVELRDRSRQLFF
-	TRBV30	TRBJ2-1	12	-	TGTGCCTGGACCGGGGCCTACAATGAGCAGTTCTTC	CAWTGAYNEQFF
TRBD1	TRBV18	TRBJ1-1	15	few	TGTGCCAGCTCACCCCCGGACAGGGCGAACACTGAAGCTTTCTTT	CASSPPDRANTEAFF
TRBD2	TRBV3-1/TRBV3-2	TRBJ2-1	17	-	TGTGCCAGCAGCCAGAAACTAGCGGGACCTAACTACAATGAGCAGTTCTTC	CASSQKLAGPNYNEQFF
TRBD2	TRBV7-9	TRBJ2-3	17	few	TGTGCCAGCAGCCTGAGGGCCAGCGGGAGGGAAAAAGATACGCAGTATTTT	CASSLRASGREKDTQYF